Listed here is a single TCR beta chain. The sample originates from a study of blood T cell repertoires in COVID-19. At the level of the study: Samples representing acute and convalescent COVID-19 were sourced from the United States, Italy and Spain.

The method was immunoSEQ multiplex PCR; TCRdb's version includes in-frame clones alone and lacks a portion of them. The sample includes about 64,000 clones, approximately 91% of them seen just once. Germline V gene data show CDR1 as SGHNT and CDR2 as YYREEE (reference sequence). The CDR3 extends over 14 amino acids. V lost 1 base to trimming and J lost 1 base, with 8 bases between them. The sample comprised peripheral blood. This chain links TRBV5-4 with TRBJ1-1, with no clear D. The receptor comes from a man aged 65 to 85 with acute or convalescent COVID-19. Here the CDR3 reads CASSLRTWNTEAFF. The CDR3 nucleotides are TGTGCCAGCAGCTTGCGGACTTGGAACACTGAAGCTTTCTTT.